This record covers a single T cell receptor beta chain. This entry comes from a study of control samples from healthy donors and cancer patients. TCRdb keeps only in-frame clones here, not all; method: immunoSEQ multiplex PCR. The table lists 95,000 to 150,000 clones, about 90% of them singletons. The germline gives CDR1 ENHRY, CDR2 SYGVKD. The V end lost 6 bases, the J end lost 4 bases, and 15 bases lay between the germline ends. The CDR3 runs to 14 residues. The TCR sequence derives from a man aged 18 to 30 in good health. V and J are TRBV10-3 and TRBJ1-1; D is ambiguous. The sample taken for sequencing was blood. The CDR3 is CAIRDYSGSTEAFF. CDR3 nucleotides: TGTGCCATCAGGGACTATTCGGGGTCCACTGAAGCTTTCTTT.